This is a list of T cell receptor beta chains from one sample in a study of blood T cell repertoires in COVID-19. The method was immunoSEQ multiplex PCR; TCRdb's version includes in-frame clones alone and lacks a portion of them. The profile shows 200,000 to 300,000 clones, approximately 90% of them singletons. Sample: PBMCs or T cells enriched from blood (not recorded which). The receptors derive from a woman aged 40 to 50 with acute COVID-19. The CDR3 runs from the conserved cysteine through the conserved F or W. Fields, in order: D gene, CDR3 length, V gene, clone size, J gene, CDR3 protein, CDR3 DNA. D genes are given only for firm matches. Clone size, where shown, is once, few, many, or a class for clones that have expanded.

>-|13|TRBV7-9|-|TRBJ1-1
CASSEQGNTEAFF
TGTGCCAGCAGTGAACAGGGGAACACTGAAGCTTTCTTT
>-|13|TRBV5-1|-|TRBJ1-6
CASMGSSNSPLHF
TGCGCCAGCATGGGCAGTTCTAATTCACCCCTCCACTTT
>-|17|TRBV15|-|TRBJ1-5
CATSRRPEGSLNQPQHF
TGTGCCACCAGCAGGCGTCCGGAGGGCAGCCTTAATCAGCCCCAGCATTTT
>TRBD1|16|TRBV9|-|TRBJ1-3
CASSVAGTVVGNTIYF
TGTGCCAGCAGCGTAGCCGGGACAGTCGTTGGAAACACCATATATTTT
>TRBD1|17|TRBV19|-|TRBJ1-6
CASSIDVWTGSNSPLHF
TGTGCCAGTAGTATAGACGTTTGGACAGGGTCAAATTCACCCCTCCACTTT
>-|15|TRBV3-1/TRBV3-2|-|TRBJ1-4
CASSQEFAYIGKLFF
TGTGCCAGCAGCCAAGAATTTGCCTATATTGGAAAACTGTTTTTT
>TRBD2|16|TRBV7-2|-|TRBJ2-2
CASTLTGTSLTGELFF
TGTGCCAGCACACTTACCGGGACTAGCTTAACCGGGGAGCTGTTTTTT
>-|14|TRBV6-5|-|TRBJ1-4
CASSYSDTGEKLFF
TGTGCCAGCAGTTACTCGGACACAGGTGAAAAACTGTTTTTT
>-|15|TRBV7-9|-|TRBJ2-5
CASSLPLGAQETQYF
TGTGCCAGCAGCCTCCCTTTGGGGGCCCAAGAGACCCAGTACTTC
>-|14|TRBV2|once|TRBJ2-5
CASSFPYRGETQYF
TGTGCCAGCTCGTTCCCTTATAGGGGAGAGACCCAGTACTTC
>TRBD1|15|TRBV5-1|-|TRBJ2-2
CASSDQGAVTGELFF
TGCGCCAGCAGTGACCAGGGGGCTGTCACCGGGGAGCTGTTTTTT
>TRBD2|14|TRBV7-2|-|TRBJ2-5
CASSFSGREETQYF
TGTGCCAGCAGCTTTAGCGGGAGGGAAGAGACCCAGTACTTC
>TRBD1|14|TRBV27|-|TRBJ2-7
CASSLWGTAYEQYF
TGTGCCAGCAGTTTATGGGGGACAGCCTACGAGCAGTACTTC
>-|14|TRBV28|-|TRBJ2-5
CASSLRLARETQYF
TGTGCCAGCAGTTTACGGCTAGCGAGAGAGACCCAGTACTTC
>-|15|TRBV11-2|-|TRBJ1-3
CASSWPGHSGNTIYF
TGTGCCAGCAGCTGGCCGGGACACTCAGGGAACACCATATATTTT
>-|14|TRBV7-2|-|TRBJ2-2
CASSLDWGDGELFF
TGTGCCAGCAGCTTAGACTGGGGCGACGGGGAGCTGTTTTTT
>TRBD2|16|TRBV19|-|TRBJ2-7
CASSGDGAGGFYEQYF
TGTGCCAGTAGTGGCGACGGGGCGGGAGGTTTCTACGAGCAGTACTTC
>-|13|TRBV28|once|TRBJ1-1
CASSLGLEGKAFF
TGTGCCAGCAGTTTAGGTTTGGAGGGTAAAGCTTTCTTT
>-|14|TRBV19|-|TRBJ1-1
CASSEFGTSTEAFF
TGTGCCAGTAGTGAATTTGGCACCTCCACTGAAGCTTTCTTT
>-|14|TRBV7-7|-|TRBJ2-5
CASSLGGMAETQYF
TGTGCTAGCAGCTTGGGCGGGATGGCAGAGACCCAGTACTTC
>-|16|TRBV7-9|-|TRBJ2-5
CASTTRKVGAGETQYF
TGTGCCAGCACCACCAGAAAAGTGGGGGCTGGAGAGACCCAGTACTTC
>-|13|TRBV14|-|TRBJ1-2
CASSPYRDHGYTF
TGTGCCAGCAGCCCATACAGGGATCATGGCTACACCTTC
>TRBD1|16|TRBV28|-|TRBJ1-3
CASSQPTGHSGNTIYF
TGTGCCAGCAGTCAGCCGACAGGGCACTCTGGAAACACCATATATTTT
>TRBD1|13|TRBV5-6|-|TRBJ1-2
CASSLGQGEGYTF
TGTGCCAGCAGCTTGGGACAGGGGGAGGGCTACACCTTC
>TRBD1|14|TRBV5-4|-|TRBJ2-4
CASSLGDRVGIQYF
TGTGCCAGCAGCTTGGGTGACAGGGTGGGCATTCAGTACTTC
>-|16|TRBV7-8|-|TRBJ1-6
CASNRLRVGFGSPLHF
TGTGCCAGCAACCGACTCCGGGTTGGGTTCGGGTCACCCCTCCACTTT
>TRBD1|17|TRBV28|-|TRBJ2-1
CASSLSGTGVFYNEQFF
TGTGCCAGCAGTTTATCCGGGACAGGGGTCTTCTACAATGAGCAGTTCTTC
>-|13|TRBV7-2|few|TRBJ2-5
CASSLVSRETQYF
TGTGCCAGCAGCTTAGTTAGCCGAGAGACCCAGTACTTC
>TRBD1|15|TRBV29-1|-|TRBJ1-4
CSVSGQGATNEKLFF
TGCAGCGTTTCCGGACAGGGGGCAACTAATGAAAAACTGTTTTTT
>-|14|TRBV29-1|-|TRBJ2-2
CSAGQRNRDGELFF
TGCAGCGCTGGGCAGCGGAATAGAGACGGGGAGCTGTTTTTT
>-|14|TRBV20-1|-|TRBJ2-3
CSASTHVGTDTQYF
TGCAGTGCTAGTACCCACGTCGGGACAGATACGCAGTATTTT
>TRBD1|13|TRBV30|-|TRBJ2-5
CAWSVLSGGTQYF
TGTGCCTGGAGTGTACTATCAGGGGGGACCCAGTACTTC
>-|8|TRBV23-1|-|TRBJ1-2
CASSPPTF
TGCGCCAGCAGTCCCCCTACCTTC
>TRBD1|15|TRBV29-1|once|TRBJ1-2
CSATTGQGSPYGYTF
TGCAGCGCCACAACGGGACAGGGCAGCCCCTATGGCTACACCTTC
>TRBD1|14|TRBV7-9|-|TRBJ1-2
CASRSNRGQDGYTF
TGTGCCAGCAGATCTAACAGGGGGCAAGATGGCTACACCTTC
>TRBD2|15|TRBV7-9|-|TRBJ2-3
CASSSGLAGVDTQYF
TGTGCCAGCAGCTCGGGACTAGCGGGAGTAGATACGCAGTATTTT
>-|14|TRBV2|-|TRBJ1-5
CASRPDRDYQPQHF
TGTGCCAGCAGACCCGACAGAGATTATCAGCCCCAGCATTTT
>-|14|TRBV9|-|TRBJ1-5
CASSVSGGNQPQHF
TGTGCCAGCAGCGTAAGTGGAGGCAATCAGCCCCAGCATTTT
>TRBD2|12|TRBV19|-|TRBJ2-1
CASRAAGGEQFF
TGTGCCAGTAGAGCCGCGGGAGGCGAGCAGTTCTTC
>TRBD1|15|TRBV24-1|-|TRBJ1-1
CATSESGQQNTEAFF
TGTGCCACCAGTGAATCGGGACAGCAGAACACTGAAGCTTTCTTT
>TRBD1|13|TRBV12-3/TRBV12-4|-|TRBJ1-5
CASSQGASQPQHF
TGTGCCAGCAGTCAGGGGGCAAGCCAGCCCCAGCATTTT